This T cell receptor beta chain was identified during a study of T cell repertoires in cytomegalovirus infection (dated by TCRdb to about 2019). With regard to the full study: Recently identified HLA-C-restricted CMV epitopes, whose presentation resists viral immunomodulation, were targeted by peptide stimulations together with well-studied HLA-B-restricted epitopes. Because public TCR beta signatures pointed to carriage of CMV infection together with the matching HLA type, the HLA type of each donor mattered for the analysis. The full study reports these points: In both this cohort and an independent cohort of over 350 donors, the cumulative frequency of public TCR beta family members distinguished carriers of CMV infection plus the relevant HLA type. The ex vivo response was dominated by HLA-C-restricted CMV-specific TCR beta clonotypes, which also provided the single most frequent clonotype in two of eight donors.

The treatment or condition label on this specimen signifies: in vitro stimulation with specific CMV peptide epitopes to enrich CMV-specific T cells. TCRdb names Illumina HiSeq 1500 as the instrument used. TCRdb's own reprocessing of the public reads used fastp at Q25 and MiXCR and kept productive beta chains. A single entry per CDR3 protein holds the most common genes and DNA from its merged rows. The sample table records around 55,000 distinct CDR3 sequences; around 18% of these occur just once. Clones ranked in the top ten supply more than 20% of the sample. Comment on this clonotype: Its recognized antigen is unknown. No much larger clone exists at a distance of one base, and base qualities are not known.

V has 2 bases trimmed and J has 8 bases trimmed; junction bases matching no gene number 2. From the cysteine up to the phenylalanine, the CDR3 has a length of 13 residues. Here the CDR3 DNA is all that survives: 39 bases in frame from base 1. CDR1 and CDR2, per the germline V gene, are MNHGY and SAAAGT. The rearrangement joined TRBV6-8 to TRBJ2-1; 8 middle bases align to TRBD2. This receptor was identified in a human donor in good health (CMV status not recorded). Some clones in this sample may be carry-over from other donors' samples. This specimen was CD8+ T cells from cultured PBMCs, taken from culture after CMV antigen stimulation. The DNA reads TGTGCCAGCAGTTACCGGGGGGGGCATGAGCAGTTCTTC. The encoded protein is CASSYRGGHEQFF.